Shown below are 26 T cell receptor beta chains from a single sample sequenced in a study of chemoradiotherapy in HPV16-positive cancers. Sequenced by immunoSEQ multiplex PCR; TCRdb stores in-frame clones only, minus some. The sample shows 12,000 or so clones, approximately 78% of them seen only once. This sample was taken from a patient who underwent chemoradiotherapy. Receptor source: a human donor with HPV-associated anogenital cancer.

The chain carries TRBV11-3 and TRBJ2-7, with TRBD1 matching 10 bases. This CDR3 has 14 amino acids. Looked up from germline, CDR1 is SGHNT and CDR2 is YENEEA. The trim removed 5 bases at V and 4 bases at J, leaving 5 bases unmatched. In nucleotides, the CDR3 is TGTGCCAGCAGCGCCCGACAGGGGGCATACGAGCAGTACTTC. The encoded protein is CASSARQGAYEQYF.

The CDR3 loop reads CASSKTSGSTDTQYF. The DNA for the CDR3 is TGTGCCAGCAGTAAGACTAGCGGGAGCACAGATACGCAGTATTTT. This rearrangement joins TRBV6-4 to TRBJ2-3, with 10 bases identical to TRBD2. The ends lost 5 bases at V and 0 bases at J; junction bases unmatched: 2. The CDR3 runs to 15 residues. CDR1 MRHNA and CDR2 SNTAGT come from the germline V gene.

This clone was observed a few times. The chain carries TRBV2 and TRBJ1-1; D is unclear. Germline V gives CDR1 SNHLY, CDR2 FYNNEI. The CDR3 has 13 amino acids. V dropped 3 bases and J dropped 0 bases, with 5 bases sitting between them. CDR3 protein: CASSDGMNTEAFF. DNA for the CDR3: TGTGCCAGCAGTGATGGGATGAACACTGAAGCTTTCTTT.

Here the CDR3 reads CASSVSTINTGELFF. The CDR3, as DNA: TGTGCCAGTAGTGTGTCGACAATAAACACCGGGGAGCTGTTTTTT. The chain links TRBV19 to TRBJ2-2; D gene ambiguous. V shed 5 bases and J shed 2 bases, with 12 bases lying between them. Germline V lookup: CDR1 LNHDA, CDR2 SQIVND (reference sequence). This CDR3 comprises 15 residues.

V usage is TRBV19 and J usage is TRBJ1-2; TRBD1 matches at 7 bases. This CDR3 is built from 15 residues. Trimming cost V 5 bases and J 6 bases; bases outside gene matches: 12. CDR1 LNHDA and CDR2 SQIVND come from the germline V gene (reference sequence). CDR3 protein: CASSAHTTGINGYTF. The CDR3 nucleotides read TGTGCCAGTAGTGCACATACGACAGGGATTAATGGCTACACCTTC.

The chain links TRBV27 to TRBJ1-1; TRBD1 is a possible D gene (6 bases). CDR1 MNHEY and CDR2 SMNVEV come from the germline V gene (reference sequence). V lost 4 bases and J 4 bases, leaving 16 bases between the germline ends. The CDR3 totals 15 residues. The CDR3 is CASSSQSGVGTEAFF. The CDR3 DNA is TGTGCCAGCAGTTCACAATCAGGGGTCGGCACTGAAGCTTTCTTT.

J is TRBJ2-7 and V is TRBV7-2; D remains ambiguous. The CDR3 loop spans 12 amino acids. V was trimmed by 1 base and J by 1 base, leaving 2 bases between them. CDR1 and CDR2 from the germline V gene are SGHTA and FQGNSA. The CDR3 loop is CASSLVSYEQYF. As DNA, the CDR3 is TGTGCCAGCAGCTTAGTTTCCTACGAGCAGTACTTC. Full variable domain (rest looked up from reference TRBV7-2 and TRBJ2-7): GAGVSQSPSNKVTEKGKDVELRCDPISGHTALYWYRQSLGQGLEFLIYFQGNSAPDKSGLPSDRFSAERTGGSVSTLTIQRTQQEDSAVYLCASSLVSYEQYFGPGTRLTVT.

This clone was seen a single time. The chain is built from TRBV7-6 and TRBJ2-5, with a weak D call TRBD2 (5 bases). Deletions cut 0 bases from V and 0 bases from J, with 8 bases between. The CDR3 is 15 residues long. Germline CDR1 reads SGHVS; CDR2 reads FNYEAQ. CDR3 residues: CASSLARANQETQYF. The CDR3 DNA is TGTGCCAGCAGCTTAGCGAGGGCCAACCAAGAGACCCAGTACTTC.

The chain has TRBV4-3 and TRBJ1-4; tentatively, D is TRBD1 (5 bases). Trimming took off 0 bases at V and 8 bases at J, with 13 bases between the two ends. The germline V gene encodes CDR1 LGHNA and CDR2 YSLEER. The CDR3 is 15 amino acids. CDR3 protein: CASSQDGGDGEKLFF. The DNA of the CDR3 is TGCGCCAGCAGCCAAGATGGGGGGGACGGCGAAAAACTGTTTTTT.

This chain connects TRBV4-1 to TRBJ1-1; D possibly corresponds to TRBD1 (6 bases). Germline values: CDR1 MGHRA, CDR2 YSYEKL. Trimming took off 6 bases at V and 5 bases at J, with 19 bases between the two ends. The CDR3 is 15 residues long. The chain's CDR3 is CASRNALQGRTEAFF. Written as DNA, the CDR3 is TGCGCCAGCAGGAATGCATTACAGGGTCGGACTGAAGCTTTCTTT.

CDR3 amino acids: CASSLDFSALEQYF. CDR3 DNA sequence: TGTGCCAGCAGCTTAGACTTTTCCGCCCTCGAGCAGTACTTC. This chain joins TRBV7-2 and TRBJ2-7, with no clear D. V lost 1 base, J lost 6 bases, and 13 bases lay in between. The CDR3 totals 14 residues. The germline V gene encodes CDR1 SGHTA and CDR2 FQGNSA. The whole variable domain, filled in from reference TRBV7-2 and TRBJ2-7, reads GAGVSQSPSNKVTEKGKDVELRCDPISGHTALYWYRQSLGQGLEFLIYFQGNSAPDKSGLPSDRFSAERTGGSVSTLTIQRTQQEDSAVYLCASSLDFSALEQYFGPGTRLTVT.

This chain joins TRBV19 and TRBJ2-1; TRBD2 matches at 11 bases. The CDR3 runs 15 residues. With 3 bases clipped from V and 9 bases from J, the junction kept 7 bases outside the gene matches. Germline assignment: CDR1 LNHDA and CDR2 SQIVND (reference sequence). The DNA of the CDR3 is TGTGCCAGTAGTATGAGTAGCGGGGGGGCCGGTGAGCAGTTCTTC. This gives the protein CASSMSSGGAGEQFF.

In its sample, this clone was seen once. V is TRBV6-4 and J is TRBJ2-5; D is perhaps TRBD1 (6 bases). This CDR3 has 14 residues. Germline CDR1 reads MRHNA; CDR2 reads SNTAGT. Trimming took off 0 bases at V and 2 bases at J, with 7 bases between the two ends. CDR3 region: CASSDSTGQETQYF. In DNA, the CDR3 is TGTGCCAGCAGTGACTCGACAGGACAAGAGACCCAGTACTTC.

The CDR3 protein is CATSLRTGRGTEAFF. The CDR3 DNA sequence: TGTGCCACCAGCCTACGGACAGGGAGGGGCACTGAAGCTTTCTTT. The genes are TRBV15 and TRBJ1-1; 8 bases match TRBD1. Germline CDR1 is LNHNV and CDR2 is YYDKDF (reference sequence). The CDR3 is 15 amino acids. After removal of 5 bases from V and 4 bases from J, the junction contained 9 bases not matched to a gene.

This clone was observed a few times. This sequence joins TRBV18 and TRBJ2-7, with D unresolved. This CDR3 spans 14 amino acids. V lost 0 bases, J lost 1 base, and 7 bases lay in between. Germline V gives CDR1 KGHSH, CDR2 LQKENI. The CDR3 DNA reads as TGTGCCAGCTCACCACCGGCCAGTTCCTACGAGCAGTACTTC. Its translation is CASSPPASSYEQYF.

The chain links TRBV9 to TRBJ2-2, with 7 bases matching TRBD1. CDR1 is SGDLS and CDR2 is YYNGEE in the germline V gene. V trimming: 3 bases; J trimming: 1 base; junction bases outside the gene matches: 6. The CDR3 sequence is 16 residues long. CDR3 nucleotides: TGTGCCAGCAGCGAGGGGGCGAAGGGGAACACCGGGGAGCTGTTTTTT. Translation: CASSEGAKGNTGELFF.

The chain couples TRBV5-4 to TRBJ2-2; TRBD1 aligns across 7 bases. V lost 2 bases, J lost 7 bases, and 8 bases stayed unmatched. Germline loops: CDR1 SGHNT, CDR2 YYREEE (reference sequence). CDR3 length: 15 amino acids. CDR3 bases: TGTGCCAGCAGCTTTGGGACAGAGAATATCGGGGAGCTGTTTTTT. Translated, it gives CASSFGTENIGELFF.

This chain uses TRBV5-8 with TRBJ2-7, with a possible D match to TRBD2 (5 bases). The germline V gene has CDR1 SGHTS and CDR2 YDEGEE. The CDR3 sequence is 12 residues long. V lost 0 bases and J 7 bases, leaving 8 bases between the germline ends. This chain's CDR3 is CASSLVREEQYF. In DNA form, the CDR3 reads TGTGCCAGCAGCTTGGTGAGGGAGGAGCAGTACTTC.

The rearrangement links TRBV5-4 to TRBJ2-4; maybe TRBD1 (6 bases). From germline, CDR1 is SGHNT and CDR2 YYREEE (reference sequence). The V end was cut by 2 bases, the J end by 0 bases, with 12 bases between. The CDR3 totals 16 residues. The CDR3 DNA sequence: TGTGCCAGCAGCTTTAAGACAGGAGTAGCCAAAAACATTCAGTACTTC. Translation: CASSFKTGVAKNIQYF.

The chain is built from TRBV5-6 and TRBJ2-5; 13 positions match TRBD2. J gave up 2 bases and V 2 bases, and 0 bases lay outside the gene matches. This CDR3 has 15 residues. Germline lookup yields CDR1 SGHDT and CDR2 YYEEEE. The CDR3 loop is CASSLLAGGQETQYF. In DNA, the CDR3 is TGTGCCAGCAGCTTACTAGCGGGGGGGCAAGAGACCCAGTACTTC.

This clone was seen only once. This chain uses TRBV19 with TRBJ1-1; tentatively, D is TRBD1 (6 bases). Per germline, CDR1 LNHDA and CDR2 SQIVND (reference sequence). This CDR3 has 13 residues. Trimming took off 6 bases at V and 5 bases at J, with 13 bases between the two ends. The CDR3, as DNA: TGTGCCAGTAGGTCCAGAAGGGGGACTGAAGCTTTCTTT. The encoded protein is CASRSRRGTEAFF.

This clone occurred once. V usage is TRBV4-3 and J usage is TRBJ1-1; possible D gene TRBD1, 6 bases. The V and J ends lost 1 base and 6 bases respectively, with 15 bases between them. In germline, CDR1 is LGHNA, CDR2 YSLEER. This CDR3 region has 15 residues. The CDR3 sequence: CASSQGGGGLAEAFF. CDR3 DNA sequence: TGCGCCAGCAGCCAAGGCGGTGGGGGGCTGGCTGAAGCTTTCTTT.

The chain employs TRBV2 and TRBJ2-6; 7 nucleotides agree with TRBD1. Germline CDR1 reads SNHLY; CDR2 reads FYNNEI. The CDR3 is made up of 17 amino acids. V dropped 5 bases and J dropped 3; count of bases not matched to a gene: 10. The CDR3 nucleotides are TGTGCCAGCAGTTGGGGGACAGATATTGGTGGGGCCAACGTCCTGACTTTC. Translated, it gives CASSWGTDIGGANVLTF.

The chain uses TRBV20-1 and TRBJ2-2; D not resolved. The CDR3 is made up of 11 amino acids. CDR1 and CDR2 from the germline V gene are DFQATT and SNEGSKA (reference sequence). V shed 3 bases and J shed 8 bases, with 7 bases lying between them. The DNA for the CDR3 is TGCAGTGCTAGTAGGAGAGGGGAGCTGTTTTTT. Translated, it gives CSASRRGELFF.

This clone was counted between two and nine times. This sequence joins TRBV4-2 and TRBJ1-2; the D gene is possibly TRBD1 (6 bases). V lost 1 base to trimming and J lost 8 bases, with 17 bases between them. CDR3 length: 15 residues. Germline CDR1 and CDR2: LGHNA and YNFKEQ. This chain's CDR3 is CASSQGGSGAGGYTF. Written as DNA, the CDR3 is TGTGCCAGCAGCCAAGGAGGGTCAGGGGCAGGAGGCTACACCTTC.

The CDR3 here is CASSSGTGLETQYF. The CDR3 DNA follows: TGTGCCAGCAGCTCCGGGACAGGGTTAGAGACCCAGTACTTC. This sequence joins TRBV5-4 and TRBJ2-5; 9 nucleotides align to TRBD1. CDR3 length: 14 residues. V was pared by 3 bases and J by 4 bases, with 4 bases of the junction left unmatched. Germline CDR1 reads SGHNT; CDR2 reads YYREEE (reference sequence).